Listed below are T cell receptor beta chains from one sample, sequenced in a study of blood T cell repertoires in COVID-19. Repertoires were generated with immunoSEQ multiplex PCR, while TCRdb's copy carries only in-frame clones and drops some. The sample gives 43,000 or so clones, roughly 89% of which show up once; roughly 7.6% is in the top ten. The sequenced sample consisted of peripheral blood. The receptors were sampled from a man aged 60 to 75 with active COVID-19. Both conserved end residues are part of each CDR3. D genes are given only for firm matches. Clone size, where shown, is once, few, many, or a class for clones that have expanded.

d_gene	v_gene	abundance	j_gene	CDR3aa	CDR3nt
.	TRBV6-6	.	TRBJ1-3	CASTSLQDSGNTIYF	TGTGCCAGCACTTCTTTACAGGACTCTGGAAACACCATATATTTT
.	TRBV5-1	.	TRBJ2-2	CASSYTLEGELFF	TGCGCCAGCAGCTACACCCTAGAGGGGGAGCTGTTTTTT
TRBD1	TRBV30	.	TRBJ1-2	CAWSGTGGNGYTF	TGTGCCTGGAGTGGGACAGGGGGCAATGGCTACACCTTC
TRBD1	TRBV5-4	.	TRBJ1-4	CASSSPRDSGEKLFF	TGTGCCAGCAGCTCCCCTAGGGACAGCGGGGAAAAACTGTTTTTT
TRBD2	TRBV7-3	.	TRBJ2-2	CASSTKGAGGPNTGELFF	TGTGCCAGCAGCACAAAAGGGGCGGGAGGGCCGAACACCGGGGAGCTGTTTTTT
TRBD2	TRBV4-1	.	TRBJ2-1	CASSQRVHREGPYEQFF	TGCGCCAGCAGCCAAAGGGTTCATCGGGAGGGCCCCTATGAGCAGTTCTTC
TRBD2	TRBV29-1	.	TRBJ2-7	CSVEAGGYEQYF	TGCAGCGTTGAAGCGGGGGGATACGAGCAGTACTTC
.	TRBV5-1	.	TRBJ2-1	CASSGGDGSSYNEQFF	TGCGCCAGCAGCGGAGGGGATGGGAGCTCCTACAATGAGCAGTTCTTC
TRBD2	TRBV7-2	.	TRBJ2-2	CASSSQSGGPVGELFF	TGTGCCAGCAGCTCCCAGTCGGGAGGGCCGGTCGGGGAGCTGTTTTTT
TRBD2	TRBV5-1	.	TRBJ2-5	CASSPSGRALETQYF	TGCGCCAGCAGCCCTAGCGGGAGGGCCTTAGAGACCCAGTACTTC
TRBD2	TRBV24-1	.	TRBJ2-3	CATSDLGAGASSDTQYF	TGTGCCACCAGTGATTTGGGGGCGGGAGCGTCATCAGATACGCAGTATTTT
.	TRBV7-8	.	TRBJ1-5	CASSPGVNQPQHF	TGTGCCAGCAGCCCCGGGGTCAATCAGCCCCAGCATTTT
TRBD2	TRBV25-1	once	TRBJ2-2	CASSESGLAVGELFF	TGTGCCAGCAGTGAATCGGGACTAGCTGTGGGGGAGCTGTTTTTT
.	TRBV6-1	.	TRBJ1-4	CASSDGYNEKLFF	TGTGCCAGCAGTGACGGGTACAATGAAAAACTGTTTTTT
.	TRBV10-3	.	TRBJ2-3	CAISGLVNTDTQYF	TGTGCCATCAGTGGACTCGTGAACACAGATACGCAGTATTTT
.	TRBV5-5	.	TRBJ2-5	CASSLPIPAKETQYF	TGTGCCAGCAGCCTACCCATACCAGCGAAGGAGACCCAGTACTTC
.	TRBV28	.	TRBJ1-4	CASSPVRGAGEKLFF	TGTGCCAGCAGTCCAGTCCGGGGGGCCGGCGAAAAACTGTTTTTT
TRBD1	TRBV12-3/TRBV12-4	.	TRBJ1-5	CASRGTGGQPQHF	TGTGCCAGCAGGGGGACAGGGGGCCAGCCCCAGCATTTT
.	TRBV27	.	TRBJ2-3	CASSWGGDTQYF	TGTGCCAGCAGTTGGGGCGGAGATACGCAGTATTTT
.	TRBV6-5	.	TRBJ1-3	CASSSRRDLRGNTIYF	TGTGCCAGCAGTTCCCGACGGGATCTCCGTGGAAACACCATATATTTT
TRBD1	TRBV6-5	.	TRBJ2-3	CASSRGDRADTQYF	TGTGCCAGCAGTAGGGGCGACAGGGCAGATACGCAGTATTTT
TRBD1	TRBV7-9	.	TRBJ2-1	CASSFPDRYNEQFF	TGTGCCAGCAGCTTCCCGGACAGGTACAATGAGCAGTTCTTC
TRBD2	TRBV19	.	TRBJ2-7	CASTAGGDYEQYF	TGTGCCAGTACCGCGGGAGGTGACTACGAGCAGTACTTC